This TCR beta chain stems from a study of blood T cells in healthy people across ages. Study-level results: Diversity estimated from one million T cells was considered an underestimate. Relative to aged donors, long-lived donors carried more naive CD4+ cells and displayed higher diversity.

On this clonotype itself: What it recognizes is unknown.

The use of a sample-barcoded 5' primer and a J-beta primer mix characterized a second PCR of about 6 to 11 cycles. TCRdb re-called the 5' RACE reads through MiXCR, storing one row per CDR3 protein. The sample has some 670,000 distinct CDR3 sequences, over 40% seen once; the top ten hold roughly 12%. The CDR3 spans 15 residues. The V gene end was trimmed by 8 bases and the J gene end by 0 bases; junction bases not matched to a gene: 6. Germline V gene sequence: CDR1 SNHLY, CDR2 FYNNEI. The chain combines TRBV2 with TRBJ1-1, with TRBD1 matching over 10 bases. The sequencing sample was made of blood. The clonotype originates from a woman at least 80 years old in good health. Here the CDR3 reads CASGGDRGMNTEAFF. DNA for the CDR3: TGTGCCAGCGGGGGGGACAGGGGCATGAACACTGAAGCTTTCTTT.